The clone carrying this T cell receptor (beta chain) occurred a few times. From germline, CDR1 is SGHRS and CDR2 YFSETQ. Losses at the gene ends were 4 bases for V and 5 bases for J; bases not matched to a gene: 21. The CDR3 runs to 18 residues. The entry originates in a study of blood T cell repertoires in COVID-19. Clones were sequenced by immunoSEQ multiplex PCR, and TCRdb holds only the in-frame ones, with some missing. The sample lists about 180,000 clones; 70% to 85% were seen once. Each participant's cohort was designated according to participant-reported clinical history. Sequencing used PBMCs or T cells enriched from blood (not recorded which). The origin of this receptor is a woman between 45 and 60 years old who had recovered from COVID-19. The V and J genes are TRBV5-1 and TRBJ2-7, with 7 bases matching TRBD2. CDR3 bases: TGCGCCAGCAGCCCAGTTACCATCGTGGGGGGGGACCCCAACGAGCAGTACTTC. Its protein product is CASSPVTIVGGDPNEQYF.